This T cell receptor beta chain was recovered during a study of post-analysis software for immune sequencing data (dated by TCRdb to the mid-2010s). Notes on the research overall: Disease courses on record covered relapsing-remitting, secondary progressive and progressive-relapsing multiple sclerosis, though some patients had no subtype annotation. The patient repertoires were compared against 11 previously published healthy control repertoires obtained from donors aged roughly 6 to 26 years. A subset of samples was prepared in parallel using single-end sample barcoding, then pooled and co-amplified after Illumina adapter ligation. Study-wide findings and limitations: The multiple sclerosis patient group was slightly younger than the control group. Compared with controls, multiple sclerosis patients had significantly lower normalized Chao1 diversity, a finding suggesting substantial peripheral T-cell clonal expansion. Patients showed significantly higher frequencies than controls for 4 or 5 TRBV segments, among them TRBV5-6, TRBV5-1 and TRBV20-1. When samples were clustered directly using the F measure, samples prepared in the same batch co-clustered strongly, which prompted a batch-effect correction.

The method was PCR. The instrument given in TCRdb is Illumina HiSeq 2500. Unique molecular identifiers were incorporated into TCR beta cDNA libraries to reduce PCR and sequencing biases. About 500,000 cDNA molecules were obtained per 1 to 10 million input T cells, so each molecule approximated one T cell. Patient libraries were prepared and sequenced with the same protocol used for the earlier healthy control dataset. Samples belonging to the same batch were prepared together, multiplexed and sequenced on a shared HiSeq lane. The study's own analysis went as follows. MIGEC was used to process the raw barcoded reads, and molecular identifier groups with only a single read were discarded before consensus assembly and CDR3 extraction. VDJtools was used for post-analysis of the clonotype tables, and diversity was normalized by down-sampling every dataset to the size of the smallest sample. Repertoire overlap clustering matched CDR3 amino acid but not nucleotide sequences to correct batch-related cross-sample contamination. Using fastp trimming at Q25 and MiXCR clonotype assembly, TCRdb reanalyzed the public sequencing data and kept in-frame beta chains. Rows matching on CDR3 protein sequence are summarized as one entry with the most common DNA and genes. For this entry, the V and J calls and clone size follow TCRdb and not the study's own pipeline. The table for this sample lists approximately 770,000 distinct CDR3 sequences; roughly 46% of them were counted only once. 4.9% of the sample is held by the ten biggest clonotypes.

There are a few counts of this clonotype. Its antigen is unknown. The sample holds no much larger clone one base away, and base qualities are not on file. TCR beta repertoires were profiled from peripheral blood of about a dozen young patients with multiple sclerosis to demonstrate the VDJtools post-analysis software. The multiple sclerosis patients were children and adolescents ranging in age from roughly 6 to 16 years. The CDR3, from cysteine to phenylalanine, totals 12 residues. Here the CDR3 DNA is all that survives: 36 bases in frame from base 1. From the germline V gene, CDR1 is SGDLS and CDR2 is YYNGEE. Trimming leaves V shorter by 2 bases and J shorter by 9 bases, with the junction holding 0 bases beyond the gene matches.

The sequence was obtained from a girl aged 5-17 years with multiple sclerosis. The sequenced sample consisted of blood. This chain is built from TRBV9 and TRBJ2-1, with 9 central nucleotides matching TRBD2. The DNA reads TGTGCCAGCAGCGTTAGCGGGAGTGAGCAGTTCTTC. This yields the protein CASSVSGSEQFF.